Listed here are 7 T cell receptor beta chains from one sample, sequenced in a study of blood T cell repertoires in COVID-19. This table comes from immunoSEQ multiplex PCR, and its TCRdb copy is limited to in-frame clones, with some not included. The table lists about 190,000 clones, over 75% of them singletons, with around 12% in the top ten. The sample consisted of peripheral blood. The receptors derive from a woman between 45 and 60 years old with acute or convalescent COVID-19.

V gene TRBV28 combines with J gene TRBJ2-1; D gene ambiguous. Germline CDR1 reads MDHEN; CDR2 reads SYDVKM. The CDR3 has 14 amino acids. Trimming removed 2 bases from V and 4 bases from J, with 9 bases in between. CDR3 amino acids: CASSLGERYNEQFF. In DNA, the CDR3 is TGTGCCAGCAGTTTAGGAGAGAGATACAATGAGCAGTTCTTC.

V and J are TRBV10-2 and TRBJ2-5; TRBD2 matches at 8 bases. The CDR3 is 15 residues long. The V and J ends lost 3 bases and 9 bases, in that order; junction bases with no gene match: 12. Germline CDR1 reads WSHSY; CDR2 reads SAAADI. CDR3 nucleotide sequence: TGCGCCAGCAGTGACGGGGGGGCAGGCGGTTGGGCCCAGTACTTC. It codes for CASSDGGAGGWAQYF.

This chain uses TRBV15 with TRBJ1-1; 10 positions match TRBD1. V dropped 4 bases and J dropped 0; count of bases not matched to a gene: 8. CDR1 is LNHNV, CDR2 YYDKDF, per germline (reference sequence). CDR3 length: 17 residues. The CDR3 nucleotides read TGTGCCACCAGCATAGGAGGGACAGGGGTTATGAACACTGAAGCTTTCTTT. It specifies CATSIGGTGVMNTEAFF. Full variable domain (rest looked up from reference TRBV15 and TRBJ1-1): DAMVIQNPRYQVTQFGKPVTLSCSQTLNHNVMYWYQQKSSQAPKLLFHYYDKDFNNEADTPDNFQSRRPNTSFCFLDIRSPGLGDTAMYLCATSIGGTGVMNTEAFFGQGTRLTVV.

The J gene is TRBJ1-1, the V gene TRBV11-2; a weak D match, TRBD1 (6 bases). The germline gives CDR1 SGHAT, CDR2 FQNNGV. V lost 2 bases, J lost 2 bases, and 12 bases lay in between. This CDR3 comprises 15 residues. The CDR3 DNA is TGTGCCAGCAGCTTAAAGGGGGAACCCAACACTGAAGCTTTCTTT. Translated: CASSLKGEPNTEAFF.

The gene calls are TRBV5-1 and TRBJ1-5; 8 bases map to TRBD1. V lost 4 bases to trimming and J lost 7 bases; unmatched junction nucleotides: 7. The V gene's germline CDR1 is SGHRS and CDR2 YFSETQ. The CDR3 loop spans 14 amino acids. CDR3 in amino acids: CASSPGQAGQPQHF. The CDR3 coding sequence is TGCGCCAGCAGCCCGGGACAGGCTGGGCAGCCCCAGCATTTT.

The CDR3 nucleotides are TGTGCCAGCAGCCAAGATAGGGCAGGGGGACTGAACATTCAGTACTTC. Residues: CASSQDRAGGLNIQYF. The chain employs TRBV4-2 and TRBJ2-4; possible D gene TRBD1, 7 bases. From germline, CDR1 is LGHNA and CDR2 YNFKEQ. Trimming took 0 bases from V and 7 from J, leaving 16 bases between them. The CDR3 has 16 residues.

The chain is built from TRBV7-9 and TRBJ1-4, with D tentatively TRBD1 (5 bases). This CDR3 is built from 16 residues. Trimming removed 5 bases from V and 0 bases from J, with 13 bases in between. Germline V lookup: CDR1 SEHNR, CDR2 FQNEAQ (reference sequence). Written as DNA, the CDR3 is TGTGCCAGCAGCCGACAGCCCGAAACAACTAATGAAAAACTGTTTTTT. Its translation is CASSRQPETTNEKLFF.